The 11 T cell receptor beta chains below all came from one sample that was sequenced in a study of shared clonotypes between healthy human individuals. Positively selected for CCR7, the CD45RO-negative cells used as naive CD8 cells excluded terminally differentiated effector memory CD45RA+ cells. Profiled with immunoSEQ multiplex PCR; TCRdb holds only in-frame clones, not every one. The data contain hundreds of thousands of clones, about 96% of them singletons. The sequencing input was naive CD8+ T cells sorted from blood. The receptor set was obtained from a young man in good health.

The V call is TRBV5-1, the J call TRBJ2-7; 9 bases align to TRBD1. V was pared by 4 bases and J by 5 bases, with 7 bases of the junction left unmatched. CDR3 length: 14 amino acids. Germline loops: CDR1 SGHRS, CDR2 YFSETQ. CDR3: CASSLGQGRNEQYF. The CDR3, as DNA: TGCGCCAGCAGCCTCGGACAGGGGAGAAACGAGCAGTACTTC.

The count of this clone is one. This chain uses TRBV7-2 with TRBJ2-5; possible D gene TRBD2, 6 bases. Trimming took 2 bases from V and 3 from J, leaving 22 bases between them. This CDR3 is 18 amino acids long. Looked up from germline, CDR1 is SGHTA and CDR2 is FQGNSA. CDR3: CASSLPDTFERAKETQYF. CDR3 bases: TGTGCCAGCAGCTTACCCGACACCTTCGAGCGGGCGAAAGAGACCCAGTACTTC. Complete variable domain (other parts from reference TRBV7-2 and TRBJ2-5): GAGVSQSPSNKVTEKGKDVELRCDPISGHTALYWYRQSLGQGLEFLIYFQGNSAPDKSGLPSDRFSAERTGGSVSTLTIQRTQQEDSAVYLCASSLPDTFERAKETQYFGPGTRLLVL.

The chain uses TRBV5-4 and TRBJ2-1; 12 bases match TRBD2. The CDR3 is made up of 16 amino acids. CDR1 is SGHNT and CDR2 is YYREEE in the germline V gene (reference sequence). V lost 0 bases to trimming and J lost 8 bases; unmatched junction nucleotides: 6. CDR3 loop: CASSLGLAGVTDEQFF. CDR3 nucleotide sequence: TGTGCCAGCAGCTTGGGACTAGCGGGAGTCACGGATGAGCAGTTCTTC.

The chain is built from TRBV28 and TRBJ2-7; 7 bases are shared with TRBD2. V shed 2 bases, J shed 2 bases, and the junction held 3 bases outside the gene matches. In germline, CDR1 is MDHEN, CDR2 SYDVKM. The CDR3 spans 14 residues. Here the CDR3 reads CASSLVGTTYEQYF. In DNA, the CDR3 is TGTGCCAGCAGTTTAGTCGGGACTACCTACGAGCAGTACTTC.

This clone was seen a single time. V usage is TRBV28 and J usage is TRBJ2-7, with TRBD2 as a possible D gene (6 bases). The CDR3 consists of 16 residues. The ends were cut back, 3 bases at V and 3 bases at J, with 18 bases in the middle. Germline CDR1 MDHEN, CDR2 SYDVKM. CDR3: CASSFKQRGTDYEQYF. Here the CDR3 DNA reads TGTGCCAGCAGTTTTAAACAACGGGGGACTGACTACGAGCAGTACTTC.

The chain combines TRBV27 with TRBJ2-2, with no clear D. Germline CDR1 is MNHEY and CDR2 is SMNVEV (reference sequence). The CDR3 is 16 residues long. Between the trimmed V and J ends, which lost 0 bases and 6 bases, there was a span of 14 bases. CDR3 region: CASSLSGQSTAGELFF. CDR3 in DNA: TGTGCCAGCAGTTTATCAGGGCAGTCTACGGCCGGGGAGCTGTTTTTT.

This sequence joins TRBV5-1 and TRBJ2-5, with D possibly TRBD2 on 5 matching bases. Germline V CDR1 and CDR2: SGHRS, YFSETQ. This CDR3 spans 16 amino acids. The ends were cut back, 5 bases at V and 0 bases at J, with 17 bases in the middle. The CDR3 sequence is CASREPWGEYQETQYF. In DNA, the CDR3 is TGCGCCAGCAGAGAACCCTGGGGAGAATACCAAGAGACCCAGTACTTC.

V gene TRBV4-1 combines with J gene TRBJ2-5; 9 bases fit TRBD2. The CDR3 is made up of 14 amino acids. Germline CDR1 MGHRA, CDR2 YSYEKL. V dropped 3 bases and J dropped 5; count of bases not matched to a gene: 4. The CDR3 DNA reads TGCGCCAGCAGCCATATAGCGGGAGTGGAGACCCAGTACTTC. This sequence encodes CASSHIAGVETQYF.

The chain recombines TRBV27 with TRBJ2-7; no clear D. The CDR3 spans 11 residues. The V gene's germline CDR1 is MNHEY and CDR2 SMNVEV (reference sequence). Deletions cut 4 bases from V and 6 bases from J, with 7 bases between. DNA for the CDR3: TGTGCCAGCAGTTCGGGTGCCGAGCAGTACTTC. Encoded protein: CASSSGAEQYF.

This sequence joins TRBV5-1 and TRBJ2-7, with D possibly being TRBD1 or TRBD2 (6 bases each). This CDR3 comprises 15 residues. Per the germline V gene, CDR1 is SGHRS and CDR2 is YFSETQ. V lost 0 bases, J lost 3 bases, and 13 bases lay in between. In nucleotides, the CDR3 is TGCGCCAGCAGCTTGGCCAGGGGACTCCTCTACGAGCAGTACTTC. Amino acids: CASSLARGLLYEQYF.

The CDR3 loop is CASSSARLAGATDTQYF. CDR3 coding DNA: TGTGCCAGCAGTTCCGCGAGACTAGCGGGAGCTACAGATACGCAGTATTTT. The J gene is TRBJ2-3, the V gene TRBV27; the match to TRBD2 covers 12 bases. The length of the CDR3 is 17 residues. Germline-derived CDR1 and CDR2 are MNHEY and SMNVEV (reference sequence). The ends lost 4 bases at V and 3 bases at J; junction bases unmatched: 8.